Detailed here is one T cell receptor beta chain. These data are taken from a study of cytomegalovirus exposure and HLA in healthy donors. The CDR3 has 15 residues. Germline V gene data show CDR1 as MDHEN and CDR2 as SYDVKM. Trimming pared 7 bases from V and 2 bases from J, leaving 15 bases between. The PCR contained 60 Vbeta and 13 Jbeta primers. Data came from immunoSEQ multiplex PCR; TCRdb stores just in-frame clones and leaves some out. The data hold about 140,000 clones, with around 80% observed a single time. The chain employs TRBV28 and TRBJ1-5, with D possibly TRBD1 on 6 matching bases. The sample taken for sequencing was PBMCs. This TCR derives from a man aged 30 to 45 in good health and CMV-seropositive. The CDR3 region has the DNA TGTGCCAGCACCAACCGGGGGGCAGGCAATCAGCCCCAGCATTTT. This encodes CASTNRGAGNQPQHF.